This TCR beta chain originates from a study of blood T cells in healthy people across ages. PCR was performed a second time for about 7 to 11 cycles using a sample-barcoded 5' primer and a J-beta primer mix. TCRdb re-called the 5' RACE reads with MiXCR, one entry per CDR3 protein. The table includes roughly 1,000,000 distinct CDR3 sequences, less than 25% detected once. Findings of the study overall: Significant beta diversity loss was already apparent by age around 36, declining roughly linearly. When set beside aged donors, long-lived donors presented more naive CD4+ cells and higher diversity.

As to this clonotype: Antigen specificity is unknown.

There are 13 residues in the CDR3. The V end lost 5 bases, the J end lost 1 base, and 8 bases lay between the germline ends. CDR1 and CDR2 (germline): SNHLY, FYNNEI. In addition, the sample was reused for a study of T cells of mothers and their children. That report notes: The extracted RNA was employed in its entirety for cDNA synthesis, at roughly 1.5 ug per 15 ul.

This TCR came from a girl aged 2-9 years in good health. The source material was blood. The rearrangement uses TRBV2 and TRBJ1-2; D is undetermined. The CDR3 spells CASSIDINYGYTF. CDR3 in DNA: TGTGCCAGCAGTATAGACATTAACTATGGCTACACCTTC.